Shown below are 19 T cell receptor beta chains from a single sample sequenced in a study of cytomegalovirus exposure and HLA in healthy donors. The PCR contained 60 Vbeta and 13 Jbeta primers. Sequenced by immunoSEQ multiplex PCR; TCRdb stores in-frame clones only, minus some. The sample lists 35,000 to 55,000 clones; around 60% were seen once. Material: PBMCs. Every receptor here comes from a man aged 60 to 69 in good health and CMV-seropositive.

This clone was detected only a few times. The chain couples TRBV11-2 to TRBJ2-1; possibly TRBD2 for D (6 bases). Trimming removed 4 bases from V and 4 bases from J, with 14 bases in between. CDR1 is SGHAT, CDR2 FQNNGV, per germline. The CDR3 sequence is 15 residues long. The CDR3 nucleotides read TGTGCCAGCAGCTACGGGGACTCCCAATACAATGAGCAGTTCTTC. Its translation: CASSYGDSQYNEQFF.

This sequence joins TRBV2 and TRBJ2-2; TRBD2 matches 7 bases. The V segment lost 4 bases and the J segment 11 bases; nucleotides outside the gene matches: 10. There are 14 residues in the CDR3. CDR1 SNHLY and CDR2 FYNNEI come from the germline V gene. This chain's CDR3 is CASSVLRGGYELFF. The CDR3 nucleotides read TGTGCCAGCAGTGTTCTCCGCGGGGGTTACGAGCTGTTTTTT.

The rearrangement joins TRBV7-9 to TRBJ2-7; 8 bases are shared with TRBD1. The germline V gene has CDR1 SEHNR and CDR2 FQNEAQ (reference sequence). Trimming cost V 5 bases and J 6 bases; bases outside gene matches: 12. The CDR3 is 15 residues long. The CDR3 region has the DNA TGTGCCAGCAGCCCTTCGTGGGACAGGTCCGGCGAGCAGTACTTC. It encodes CASSPSWDRSGEQYF.

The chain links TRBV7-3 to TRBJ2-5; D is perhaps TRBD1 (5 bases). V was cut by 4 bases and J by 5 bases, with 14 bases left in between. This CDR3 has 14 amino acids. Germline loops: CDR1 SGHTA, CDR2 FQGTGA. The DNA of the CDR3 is TGTGCCAGCAGCTCCCCGGGCAGGGATGAGACCCAGTACTTC. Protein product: CASSSPGRDETQYF.

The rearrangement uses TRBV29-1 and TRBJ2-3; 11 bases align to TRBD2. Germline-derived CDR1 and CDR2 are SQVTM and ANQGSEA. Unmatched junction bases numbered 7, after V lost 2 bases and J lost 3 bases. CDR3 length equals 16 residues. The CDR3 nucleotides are TGCAGCGTTGAAACTAGCGGGAGTCAGGGTACAGATACGCAGTATTTT. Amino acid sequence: CSVETSGSQGTDTQYF.

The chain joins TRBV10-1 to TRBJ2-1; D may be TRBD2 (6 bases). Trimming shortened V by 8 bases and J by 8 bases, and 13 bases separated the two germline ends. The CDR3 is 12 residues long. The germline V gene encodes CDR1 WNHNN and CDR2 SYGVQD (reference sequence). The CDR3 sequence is CASYLAPDEQFF. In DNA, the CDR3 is TGCGCCAGCTATCTAGCGCCCGATGAGCAGTTCTTC.

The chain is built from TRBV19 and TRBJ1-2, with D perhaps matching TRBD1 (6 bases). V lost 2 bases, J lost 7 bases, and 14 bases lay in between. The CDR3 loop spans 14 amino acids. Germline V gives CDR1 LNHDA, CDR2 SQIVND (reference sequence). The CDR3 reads CASSIKTGAFGYTF. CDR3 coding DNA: TGTGCCAGTAGTATAAAGACAGGAGCGTTTGGCTACACCTTC.

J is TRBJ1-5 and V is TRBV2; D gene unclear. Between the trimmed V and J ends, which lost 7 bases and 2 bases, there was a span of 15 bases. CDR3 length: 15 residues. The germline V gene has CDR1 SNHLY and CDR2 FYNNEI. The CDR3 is CASNRLTSGNQPQHF. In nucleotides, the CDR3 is TGTGCCAGCAACCGCCTCACCTCGGGCAATCAGCCCCAGCATTTT.

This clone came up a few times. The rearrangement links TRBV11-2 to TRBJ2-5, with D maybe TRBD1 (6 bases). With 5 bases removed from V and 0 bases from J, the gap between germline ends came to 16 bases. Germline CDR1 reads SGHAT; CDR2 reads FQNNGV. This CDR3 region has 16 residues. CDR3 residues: CASSLTGTGYQETQYF. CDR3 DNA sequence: TGTGCCAGCAGCCTAACAGGGACGGGGTACCAAGAGACCCAGTACTTC.

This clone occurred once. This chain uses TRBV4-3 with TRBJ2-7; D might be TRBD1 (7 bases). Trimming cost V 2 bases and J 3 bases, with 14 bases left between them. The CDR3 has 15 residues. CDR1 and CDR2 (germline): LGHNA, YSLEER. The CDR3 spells CASSQQTGDFYEQYF. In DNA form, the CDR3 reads TGCGCCAGCAGCCAACAAACAGGGGACTTCTACGAGCAGTACTTC.

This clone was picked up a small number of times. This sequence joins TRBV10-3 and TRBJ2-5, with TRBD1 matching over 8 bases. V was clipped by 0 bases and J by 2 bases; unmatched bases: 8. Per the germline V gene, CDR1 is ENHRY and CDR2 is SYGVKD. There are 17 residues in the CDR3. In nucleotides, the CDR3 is TGTGCCATCAGTGAGTCCACTACGACAGGGGTTCAAGAGACCCAGTACTTC. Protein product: CAISESTTTGVQETQYF.

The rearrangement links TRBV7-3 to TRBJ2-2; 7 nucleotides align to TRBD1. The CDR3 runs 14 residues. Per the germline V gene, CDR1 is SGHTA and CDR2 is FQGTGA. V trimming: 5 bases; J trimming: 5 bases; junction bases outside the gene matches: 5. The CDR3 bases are TGTGCCAGCAGCCCTTCAGGGGGAACCGGGGAGCTGTTTTTT. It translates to CASSPSGGTGELFF.

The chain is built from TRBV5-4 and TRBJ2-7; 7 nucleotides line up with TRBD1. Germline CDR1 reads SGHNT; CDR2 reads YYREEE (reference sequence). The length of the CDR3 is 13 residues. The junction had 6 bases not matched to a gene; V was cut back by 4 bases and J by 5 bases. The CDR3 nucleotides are TGTGCCAGCAGCCGACAGGGAAAGGACGAGCAGTACTTC. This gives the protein CASSRQGKDEQYF.

The CDR3 coding sequence is TGTGCCAGTAGTATAGATGGCACTAGCGGGAGTAAGACCCAGTACTTC. Protein: CASSIDGTSGSKTQYF. V gene TRBV19 combines with J gene TRBJ2-5, with TRBD2 matching over 11 bases. This CDR3 contains 16 residues. With V trimmed by 0 bases and J by 6 bases, 6 bases remained unmatched. CDR1 LNHDA and CDR2 SQIVND come from the germline V gene (reference sequence).

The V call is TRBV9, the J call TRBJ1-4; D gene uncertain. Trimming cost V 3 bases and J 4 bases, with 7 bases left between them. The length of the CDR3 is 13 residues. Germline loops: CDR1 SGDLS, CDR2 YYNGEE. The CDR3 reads CASSADYNEKLFF. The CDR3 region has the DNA TGTGCCAGCAGCGCCGACTATAATGAAAAACTGTTTTTT.

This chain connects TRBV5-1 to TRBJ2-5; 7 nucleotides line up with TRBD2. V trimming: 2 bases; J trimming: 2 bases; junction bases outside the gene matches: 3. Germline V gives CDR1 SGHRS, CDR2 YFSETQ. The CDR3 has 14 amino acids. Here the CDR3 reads CASSFWGGQETQYF. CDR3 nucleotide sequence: TGCGCCAGCAGCTTTTGGGGGGGACAAGAGACCCAGTACTTC.

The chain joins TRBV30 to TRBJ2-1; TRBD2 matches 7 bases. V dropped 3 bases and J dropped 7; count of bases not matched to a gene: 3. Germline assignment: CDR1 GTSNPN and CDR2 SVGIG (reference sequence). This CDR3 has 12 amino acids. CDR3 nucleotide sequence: TGTGCCTGGAGGGGGGGGAAGAATGAGCAGTTCTTC. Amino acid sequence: CAWRGGKNEQFF.

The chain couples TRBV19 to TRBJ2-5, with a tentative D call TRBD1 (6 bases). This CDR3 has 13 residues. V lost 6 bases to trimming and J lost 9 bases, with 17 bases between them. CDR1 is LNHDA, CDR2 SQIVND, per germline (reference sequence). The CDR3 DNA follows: TGTGCCAGTAGGCATACAGGGTACGGGCCCCAGTACTTC. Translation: CASRHTGYGPQYF.

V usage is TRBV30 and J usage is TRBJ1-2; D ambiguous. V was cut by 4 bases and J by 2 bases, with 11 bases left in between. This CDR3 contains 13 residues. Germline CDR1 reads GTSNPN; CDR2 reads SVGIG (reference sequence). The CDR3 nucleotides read TGTGCCTGGAACCACCCAGAAAACTATGGCTACACCTTC. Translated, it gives CAWNHPENYGYTF.